The 31 T cell receptor beta chains presented below share a single source sample, sequenced in a study of cytomegalovirus exposure and HLA in healthy donors. The PCR employed 60 Vbeta primers together with 13 Jbeta primers. Generated by immunoSEQ multiplex PCR, the TCRdb table keeps only in-frame clones and is missing some. Of some 87,000 clones in the sample, around 62% were seen once. Sequencing was performed on PBMCs. These receptors all stem from a woman in her twenties or thirties in good health and CMV-seropositive.

This clone was counted between two and nine times. V is TRBV6-5 and J is TRBJ1-5; D may be TRBD1 (6 bases). Trimming took off 5 bases at V and 2 bases at J, with 13 bases between the two ends. Germline lookup yields CDR1 MNHEY and CDR2 SVGAGI. The CDR3 runs 15 residues. The CDR3 loop reads CASSVGGAGNQPQHF. CDR3 nucleotide sequence: TGTGCCAGCAGTGTTGGGGGGGCTGGCAATCAGCCCCAGCATTTT.

The rearrangement links TRBV29-1 to TRBJ2-5; no clear D gene. This CDR3 contains 10 residues. CDR1 and CDR2 (germline): SQVTM, ANQGSEA. Trimming left V 3 bases short and J 10 bases short, with 9 bases between. In nucleotides, the CDR3 is TGCAGCGTTGATAGTCAGGACCAGTACTTC. Translated: CSVDSQDQYF.

This chain uses TRBV19 with TRBJ1-1; D call uncertain. V shed 6 bases and J shed 3 bases, with 14 bases lying between them. This CDR3 spans 14 amino acids. Germline CDR1 and CDR2: LNHDA and SQIVND (reference sequence). CDR3 sequence reads: CASSQHLQDTEAFF. The CDR3 DNA is TGTGCCAGTAGCCAACACCTTCAGGACACTGAAGCTTTCTTT.

The V and J genes are TRBV7-9 and TRBJ2-1; 11 bases line up with TRBD2. Per the germline V gene, CDR1 is SEHNR and CDR2 is FQNEAQ (reference sequence). The trim removed 3 bases at V and 5 bases at J, leaving 3 bases unmatched. The CDR3 has 15 residues. In DNA form, the CDR3 reads TGTGCCAGCAGCTTGGCTAGCGGGGGGAACAATGAGCAGTTCTTC. It encodes CASSLASGGNNEQFF.

The CDR3 DNA is TGTGCCAGCACCCAGACAGGGGATATTTATAATTCACCCCTCCACTTT. It is translated as CASTQTGDIYNSPLHF. The chain employs TRBV11-3 and TRBJ1-6, with 8 bases matching TRBD1. Trimming took 7 bases from V and 4 from J; bases not matched to a gene: 9. The CDR3 consists of 16 residues. Germline values: CDR1 SGHNT, CDR2 YENEEA.

A note on this clone: Relative to the germline gene, one junction end is altered; a read error may explain this. V usage is TRBV18 and J usage is TRBJ1-2; TRBD1 aligns across 10 bases. Germline CDR1 KGHSH, CDR2 LQKENI. The CDR3 runs to 16 residues. CDR3 loop: CASSPPGTGDDYGYPF. For the CDR3, the DNA is TGTGCCAGCTCACCACCAGGGACAGGGGATGACTATGGCTACCCCTTC.

This chain links TRBV7-8 with TRBJ2-7, with 7 bases matching TRBD1. Germline V gene sequence: CDR1 SGHVS, CDR2 FQNEAQ. V lost 5 bases, J lost 0 bases, and 4 bases stayed unmatched. This CDR3 is 14 amino acids long. The CDR3 nucleotides read TGTGCCAGCAGCACCGGGGACAGCTCCTACGAGCAGTACTTC. As protein: CASSTGDSSYEQYF. The full variable domain, its missing parts supplied by reference TRBV7-8 and TRBJ2-7, is GAGVSQSPRYKVAKRGQDVALRCDPISGHVSLFWYQQALGQGPEFLTYFQNEAQLDKSGLPSDRFFAERPEGSVSTLKIQRTQQEDSAVYLCASSTGDSSYEQYFGPGTRLTVT.

The V gene is TRBV28, the J gene TRBJ2-7; tentatively, D is TRBD2 (6 bases). Between the trimmed V and J ends, which lost 7 bases and 6 bases, there was a span of 16 bases. The CDR3 length is 13 residues. Germline CDR1 MDHEN, CDR2 SYDVKM. DNA for the CDR3: TGTGCCAGCAAGGGAGGCGTAGGGATCGAGCAGTACTTC. It codes for CASKGGVGIEQYF.

The CDR3 DNA reads TGTGCCAGCAGCCTCTCCCTACAGCCTATACCTGATACGCAGTATTTT. Amino acids: CASSLSLQPIPDTQYF. V is TRBV7-6 and J is TRBJ2-3; unclear D gene. Germline V gene sequence: CDR1 SGHVS, CDR2 FNYEAQ. The CDR3 totals 16 residues. The ends were cut back, 5 bases at V and 6 bases at J, with 21 bases in the middle.

This sequence joins TRBV4-3 and TRBJ2-3; the match to TRBD2 covers 11 bases. The CDR3 consists of 15 residues. Germline trimming cut 5 bases from V and 6 bases from J; bases unmatched to any gene: 7. Germline CDR1 LGHNA, CDR2 YSLEER. CDR3 nucleotide sequence: TGCGCCAGCAGCACCCTTGCTAGCGGGGGGGATACGCAGTATTTT. Translating it yields CASSTLASGGDTQYF.

This chain connects TRBV27 to TRBJ2-2; 7 positions match TRBD1. The V segment lost 0 bases and the J segment 2 bases; nucleotides outside the gene matches: 3. This CDR3 region has 16 residues. From germline, CDR1 is MNHEY and CDR2 SMNVEV (reference sequence). CDR3: CASSLSPGGNTGELFF. In nucleotides, the CDR3 is TGTGCCAGCAGTTTATCCCCAGGGGGAAACACCGGGGAGCTGTTTTTT.

V is TRBV18 and J is TRBJ1-4; D is unresolved. The V gene's germline CDR1 is KGHSH and CDR2 LQKENI. There are 15 residues in the CDR3. Trimming took 6 bases from V and 0 from J, leaving 11 bases between them. The CDR3 protein is CASSLEFATNEKLFF. In nucleotides, the CDR3 is TGTGCCAGCTCGCTTGAGTTTGCAACTAATGAAAAACTGTTTTTT.

The chain links TRBV7-9 to TRBJ1-1; D remains ambiguous. The CDR3 has 14 amino acids. The germline V gene encodes CDR1 SEHNR and CDR2 FQNEAQ (reference sequence). Trimming shortened V by 4 bases and J by 4 bases, and 13 bases separated the two germline ends. The chain's CDR3 is CASSSSSGSTEAFF. The CDR3 DNA reads TGTGCCAGCAGCTCCAGCAGCGGCTCCACTGAAGCTTTCTTT.

This clone was found a few times. The chain is built from TRBV7-2 and TRBJ1-1, with 8 nucleotides matching TRBD1. The CDR3 totals 14 residues. The germline V gene encodes CDR1 SGHTA and CDR2 FQGNSA. V was clipped by 10 bases and J by 4 bases; unmatched bases: 11. CDR3 sequence: CATRQGQVSTEAFF. DNA for the CDR3: TGTGCCACCAGACAGGGGCAAGTGAGCACTGAAGCTTTCTTT.

This rearrangement joins TRBV10-3 to TRBJ1-2; 10 bases match TRBD1. CDR1 and CDR2 (germline): ENHRY, SYGVKD. Germline trimming cut 3 bases from V and 3 bases from J; bases unmatched to any gene: 4. The CDR3 spans 15 residues. As DNA, the CDR3 is TGTGCCATCAGTGATAGTGACAGGGGGCACTATGGCTACACCTTC. Its translation: CAISDSDRGHYGYTF.

This clone came up a few times. The chain recombines TRBV5-5 with TRBJ1-5, with D perhaps matching TRBD1 (5 bases). Trimming removed 4 bases at V and 0 bases at J, with 8 bases between. Germline assignment: CDR1 SGHKS and CDR2 YYEKEE (reference sequence). CDR3 length: 14 amino acids. The CDR3 sequence: CASSPGNSNQPQHF. CDR3 DNA sequence: TGTGCCAGCAGCCCAGGGAATAGCAATCAGCCCCAGCATTTT. Combining the CDR3 with reference TRBV5-5 and TRBJ1-5 gives the whole variable domain DAGVTQSPTHLIKTRGQQVTLRCSPISGHKSVSWYQQVLGQGPQFIFQYYEKEERGRGNFPDRFSARQFPNYSSELNVNALLLGDSALYLCASSPGNSNQPQHFGDGTRLSIL.

The V and J genes are TRBV4-3 and TRBJ1-1; a weak D match, TRBD1 (5 bases). The germline V gene has CDR1 LGHNA and CDR2 YSLEER. CDR3 size: 13 residues. V lost 7 bases and J lost 8, with 17 bases in between. This CDR3 is CASTFHPGREAFF. The CDR3 nucleotides read TGCGCCAGCACCTTCCACCCAGGGAGGGAAGCTTTCTTT.

This clone showed up many times. This sequence joins TRBV10-2 and TRBJ1-4; weak D call: TRBD1 (6 bases). The V gene lost 6 bases and the J gene lost 8 bases, with 13 bases spanning the gap. The CDR3 loop spans 13 amino acids. CDR1 and CDR2 (germline): WSHSY, SAAADI. CDR3 protein: CASSPVRGEKLFF. CDR3 nucleotides: TGCGCCAGCAGCCCGGTGAGGGGGGAAAAACTGTTTTTT.

The chain couples TRBV6-5 to TRBJ1-2; 7 positions agree with TRBD1. The trim removed 6 bases at V and 5 bases at J, leaving 3 bases unmatched. The CDR3 runs to 12 residues. Germline assignment: CDR1 MNHEY and CDR2 SVGAGI. CDR3 sequence (DNA): TGTGCCAGCAGGACACAGGGGTATGGCTACACCTTC. Protein product: CASRTQGYGYTF.

The rearrangement links TRBV19 to TRBJ1-4; weak D call: TRBD1 (6 bases). The V gene's germline CDR1 is LNHDA and CDR2 SQIVND (reference sequence). This CDR3 is built from 14 residues. V was pared by 6 bases and J by 6 bases, with 14 bases between. The CDR3 sequence is CASRTQGTHEKLFF. The CDR3 DNA follows: TGTGCCAGTAGAACACAGGGAACGCATGAAAAACTGTTTTTT.

This clone was detected a few times. This sequence joins TRBV18 and TRBJ2-2; perhaps TRBD2 as D (7 bases). The CDR3 has 16 residues. Germline V gene lookup returns CDR1 KGHSH and CDR2 LQKENI. Deletions cut 3 bases from V and 0 bases from J, with 11 bases between. CDR3 protein: CASSPGGGTNTGELFF. The CDR3 nucleotides read TGTGCCAGCTCACCGGGCGGGGGCACGAACACCGGGGAGCTGTTTTTT.

The V and J genes are TRBV7-2 and TRBJ2-1; TRBD2 agrees at 8 bases. V dropped 3 bases and J dropped 9; count of bases not matched to a gene: 4. In germline, CDR1 is SGHTA, CDR2 FQGNSA. The CDR3 spans 13 residues. The CDR3 here is CASSFAGGSEQFF. DNA of the CDR3: TGTGCCAGCAGCTTCGCGGGGGGAAGTGAGCAGTTCTTC.

The chain combines TRBV28 with TRBJ1-6; the D gene is possibly TRBD1 (5 bases). V lost 8 bases to trimming and J lost 8 bases, with 19 bases between them. Germline V CDR1 and CDR2: MDHEN, SYDVKM. The CDR3 covers 15 residues. CDR3 nucleotide sequence: TGTGCCAGCTTCTCCCTCAGGGATTCTTATTCACCCCTCCACTTT. This codes for CASFSLRDSYSPLHF.

A remark on this clone: Because the CDR3 is missing its conserved closing phenylalanine or tryptophan, this is likely a read error. This chain uses TRBV19 with TRBJ1-3; D gene unclear. This CDR3 is built from 16 residues. The V and J ends lost 3 bases and 0 bases respectively, with 12 bases between them. Germline V lookup: CDR1 LNHDA, CDR2 SQIVND (reference sequence). CDR3 region: CASSIGRESSGNTIYL. The CDR3 nucleotides are TGTGCCAGTAGTATCGGTCGGGAGAGCTCTGGAAACACCATATATCTT.

This chain joins TRBV5-5 and TRBJ1-2; 8 nucleotides align to TRBD1. The CDR3 runs 16 residues. V lost 0 bases to trimming and J lost 4 bases; unmatched junction nucleotides: 8. CDR1 and CDR2 (germline): SGHKS, YYEKEE (reference sequence). For the CDR3, the DNA is TGTGCCAGCAGCTTGGTTACAGGGGGAGGCCTCTATGGCTACACCTTC. It encodes CASSLVTGGGLYGYTF.

A few counts support this clone. The chain is built from TRBV7-8 and TRBJ2-7; D is perhaps TRBD1 (5 bases). The V gene lost 3 bases and the J gene lost 4 bases, with 7 bases spanning the gap. CDR3 length: 12 amino acids. CDR1 and CDR2 from the germline V gene are SGHVS and FQNEAQ. Here the CDR3 reads CASSFQGYEQYF. The CDR3 DNA follows: TGTGCCAGCAGCTTTCAGGGTTACGAGCAGTACTTC.

This chain uses TRBV15 with TRBJ1-2, with unresolved D. Germline CDR1 and CDR2: LNHNV and YYDKDF (reference sequence). Trimming shortened V by 1 base and J by 0 bases, and 6 bases separated the two germline ends. The CDR3 covers 14 residues. As DNA, the CDR3 is TGTGCCACCAGCAGAGTTGAGTCTAACTATGGCTACACCTTC. Its translation is CATSRVESNYGYTF.

This clone was found once. Distinct nucleotide sequences in the sample also encode this CDR3. The CDR3 region is CASSQSGNTEAFF. CDR3 sequence (DNA): TGCGCCAGCAGCCAATCAGGGAACACTGAAGCTTTCTTT. This rearrangement joins TRBV4-3 to TRBJ1-1; D uncertain. Germline loops: CDR1 LGHNA, CDR2 YSLEER. The CDR3 is made up of 13 amino acids. Trimming took off 2 bases at V and 1 base at J, with 5 bases between the two ends.

The chain employs TRBV18 and TRBJ1-3; 7 nucleotides match TRBD1. The CDR3 consists of 15 residues. The germline gives CDR1 KGHSH, CDR2 LQKENI. Germline trimming cut 4 bases from V and 2 bases from J; bases unmatched to any gene: 5. CDR3 DNA: TGTGCCAGCTCACAATCCGGGACAGCTGGAAACACCATATATTTT. Amino acids: CASSQSGTAGNTIYF.

The V gene is TRBV21-1, the J gene TRBJ1-1; the table's D gene call, TRBD1, was not cross checked with the DNA. TRBV21-1 has pseudogene status. The CDR3 runs to 16 residues. CDR3 DNA: TGTGCCAGCAGCAAGGTTGAGGACAGACTAAACACTGAAGCTTTCTTT. Translation: CASSKVEDRLNTEAFF.

V usage is TRBV6-5 and J usage is TRBJ2-2, with TRBD2 identical over 10 bases. The CDR3 is made up of 14 amino acids. Germline CDR1 reads MNHEY; CDR2 reads SVGAGI. V lost 10 bases, J lost 7 bases, and 9 bases stayed unmatched. In nucleotides, the CDR3 is TGTGCCACGCGGGCTAGCGGGGGTAACGGGGAGCTGTTTTTT. Protein: CATRASGGNGELFF.